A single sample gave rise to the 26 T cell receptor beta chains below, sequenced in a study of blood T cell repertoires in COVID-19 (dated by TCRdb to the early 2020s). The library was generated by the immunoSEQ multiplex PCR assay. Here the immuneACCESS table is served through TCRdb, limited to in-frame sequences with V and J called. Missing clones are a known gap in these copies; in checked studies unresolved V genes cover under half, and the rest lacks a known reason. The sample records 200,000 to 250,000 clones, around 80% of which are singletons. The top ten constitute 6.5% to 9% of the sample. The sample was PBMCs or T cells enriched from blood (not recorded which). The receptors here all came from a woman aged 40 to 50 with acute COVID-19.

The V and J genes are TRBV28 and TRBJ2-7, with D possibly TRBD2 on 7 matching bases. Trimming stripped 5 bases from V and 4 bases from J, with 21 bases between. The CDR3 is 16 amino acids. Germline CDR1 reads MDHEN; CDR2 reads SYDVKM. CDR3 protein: CASSIFGQWGGYEQYF. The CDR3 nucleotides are TGTGCCAGCAGTATATTCGGACAGTGGGGAGGGTACGAGCAGTACTTC.

The CDR3 loop reads CASSPRQGTSEQFF. The DNA of the CDR3 is TGTGCCAGCAGTCCGCGACAGGGTACGAGTGAGCAGTTCTTC. V usage is TRBV28 and J usage is TRBJ2-1, with 7 positions matching TRBD1. CDR3 length: 14 residues. V lost 5 bases, J lost 9 bases, and 10 bases stayed unmatched. Looked up from germline, CDR1 is MDHEN and CDR2 is SYDVKM. Supplemented by reference TRBV28 and TRBJ2-1, the full variable domain reads DVKVTQSSRYLVKRTGEKVFLECVQDMDHENMFWYRQDPGLGLRLIYFSYDVKMKEKGDIPEGYSVSREKKERFSLILESASTNQTSMYLCASSPRQGTSEQFFGPGTRLTVL.

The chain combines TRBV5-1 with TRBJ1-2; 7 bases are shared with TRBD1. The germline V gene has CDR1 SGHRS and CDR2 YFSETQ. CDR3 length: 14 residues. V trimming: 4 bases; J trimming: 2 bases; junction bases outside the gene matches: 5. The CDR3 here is CASSKDRQNYGYTF. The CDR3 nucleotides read TGCGCCAGCAGCAAGGACAGGCAAAACTATGGCTACACCTTC.

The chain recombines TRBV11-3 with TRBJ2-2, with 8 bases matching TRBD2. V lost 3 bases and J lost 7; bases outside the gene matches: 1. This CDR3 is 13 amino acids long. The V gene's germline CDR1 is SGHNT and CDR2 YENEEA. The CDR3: CASSLGTSGELFF. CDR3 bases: TGTGCCAGCAGCTTGGGGACTAGCGGGGAGCTGTTTTTT.

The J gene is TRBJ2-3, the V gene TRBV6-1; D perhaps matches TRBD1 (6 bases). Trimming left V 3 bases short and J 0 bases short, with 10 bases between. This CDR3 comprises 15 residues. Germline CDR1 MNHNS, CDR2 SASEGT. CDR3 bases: TGTGCCAGCAGTGAGGACAGCCCTAGCACAGATACGCAGTATTTT. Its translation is CASSEDSPSTDTQYF.

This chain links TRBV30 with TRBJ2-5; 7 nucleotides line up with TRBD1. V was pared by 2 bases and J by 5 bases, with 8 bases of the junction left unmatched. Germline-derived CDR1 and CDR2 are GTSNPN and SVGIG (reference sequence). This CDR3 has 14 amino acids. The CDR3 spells CAWSIQGSWETQYF. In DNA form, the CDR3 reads TGTGCCTGGAGTATACAGGGGAGTTGGGAGACCCAGTACTTC.

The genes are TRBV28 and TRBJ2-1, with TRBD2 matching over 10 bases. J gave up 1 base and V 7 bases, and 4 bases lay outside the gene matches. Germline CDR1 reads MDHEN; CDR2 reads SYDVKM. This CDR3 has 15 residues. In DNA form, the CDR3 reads TGTGCCAGCAAAAAAGCGGGAGGGTCCTACAATGAGCAGTTCTTC. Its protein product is CASKKAGGSYNEQFF.

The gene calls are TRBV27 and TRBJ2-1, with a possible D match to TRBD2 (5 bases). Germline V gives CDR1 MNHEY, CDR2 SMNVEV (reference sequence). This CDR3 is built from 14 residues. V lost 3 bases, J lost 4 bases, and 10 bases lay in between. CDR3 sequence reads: CASSFQDFYNEQFF. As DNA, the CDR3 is TGTGCCAGCAGTTTCCAGGACTTTTACAATGAGCAGTTCTTC.

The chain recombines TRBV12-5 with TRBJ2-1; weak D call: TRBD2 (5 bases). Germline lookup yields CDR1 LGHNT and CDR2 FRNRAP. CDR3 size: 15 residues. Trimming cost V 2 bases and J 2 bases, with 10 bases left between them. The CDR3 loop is CASGLSSGTYNEQFF. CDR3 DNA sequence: TGTGCTAGTGGTTTGAGTTCGGGGACCTACAATGAGCAGTTCTTC.

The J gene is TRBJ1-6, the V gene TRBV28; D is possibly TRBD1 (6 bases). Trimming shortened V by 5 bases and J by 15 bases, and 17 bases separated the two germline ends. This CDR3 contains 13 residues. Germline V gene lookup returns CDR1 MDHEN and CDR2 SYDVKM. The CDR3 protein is CASSGYRVSLLHF. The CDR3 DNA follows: TGTGCCAGCAGTGGATACAGGGTTTCGCTCCTCCACTTT.

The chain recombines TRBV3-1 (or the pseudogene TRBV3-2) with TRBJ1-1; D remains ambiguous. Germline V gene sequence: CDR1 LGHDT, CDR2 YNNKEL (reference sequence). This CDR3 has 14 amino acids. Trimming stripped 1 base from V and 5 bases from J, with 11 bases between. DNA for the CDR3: TGTGCCAGCAGCCAAGTCAGAGGGAGTACTGAAGCTTTCTTT. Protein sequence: CASSQVRGSTEAFF.

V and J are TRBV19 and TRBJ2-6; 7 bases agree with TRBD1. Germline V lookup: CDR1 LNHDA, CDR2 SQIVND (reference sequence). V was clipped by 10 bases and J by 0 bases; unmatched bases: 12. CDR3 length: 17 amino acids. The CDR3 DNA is TGTGCCACAACGACAGGGCCCTTTAGCTCTGGGGCCAACGTCCTGACTTTC. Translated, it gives CATTTGPFSSGANVLTF.

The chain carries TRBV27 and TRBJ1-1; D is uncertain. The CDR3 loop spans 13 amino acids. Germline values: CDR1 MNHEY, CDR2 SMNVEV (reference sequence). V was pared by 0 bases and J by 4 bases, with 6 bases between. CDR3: CASSLSTSTEAFF. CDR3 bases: TGTGCCAGCAGTTTATCGACAAGCACTGAAGCTTTCTTT.

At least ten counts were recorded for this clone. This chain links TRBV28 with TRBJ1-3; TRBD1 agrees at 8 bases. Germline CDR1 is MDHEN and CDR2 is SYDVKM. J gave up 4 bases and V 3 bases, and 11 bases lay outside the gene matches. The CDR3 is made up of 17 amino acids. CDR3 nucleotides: TGTGCCAGCAGTTTGCCAGGGGGCGAATGGATAGGAAACACCATATATTTT. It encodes CASSLPGGEWIGNTIYF.

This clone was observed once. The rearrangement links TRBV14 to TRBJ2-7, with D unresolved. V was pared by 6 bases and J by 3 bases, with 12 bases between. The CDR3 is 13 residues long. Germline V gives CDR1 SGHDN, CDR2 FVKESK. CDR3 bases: TGTGCCAGCAGTAGCCTGTATGGCTACGAGCAGTACTTC. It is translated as CASSSLYGYEQYF.

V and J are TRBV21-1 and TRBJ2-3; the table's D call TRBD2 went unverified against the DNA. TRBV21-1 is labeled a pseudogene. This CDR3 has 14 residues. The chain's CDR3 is CASSLRGDTDTQYF. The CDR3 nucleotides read TGTGCCAGCAGCTTGCGGGGGGATACAGATACGCAGTATTTT.

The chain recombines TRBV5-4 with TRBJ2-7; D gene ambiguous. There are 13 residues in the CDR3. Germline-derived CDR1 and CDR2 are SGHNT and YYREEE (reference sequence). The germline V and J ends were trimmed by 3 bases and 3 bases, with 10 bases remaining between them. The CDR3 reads CASSSASGYEQYF. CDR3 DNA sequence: TGTGCCAGCAGCTCCGCGTCGGGCTACGAGCAGTACTTC.

CDR3 protein: CASSPLLGQGGELFF. CDR3 nucleotide sequence: TGTGCCAGCAGCCCCCTCCTGGGACAGGGTGGTGAGCTGTTTTTT. The rearrangement joins TRBV7-9 to TRBJ2-2; 9 nucleotides align to TRBD1. The ends lost 5 bases at V and 11 bases at J; junction bases unmatched: 12. In germline, CDR1 is SEHNR, CDR2 FQNEAQ (reference sequence). There are 15 residues in the CDR3. The variable domain in full, completed from reference TRBV7-9 and TRBJ2-2, reads DTGVSQNPRHKITKRGQNVTFRCDPISEHNRLYWYRQTLGQGPEFLTYFQNEAQLEKSRLLSDRFSAERPKGSFSTLEIQRTEQGDSAMYLCASSPLLGQGGELFFGEGSRLTVL.

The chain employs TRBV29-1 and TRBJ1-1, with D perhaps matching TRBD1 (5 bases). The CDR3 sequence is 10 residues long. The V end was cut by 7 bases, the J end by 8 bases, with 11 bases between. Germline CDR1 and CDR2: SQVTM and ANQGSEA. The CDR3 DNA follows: TGCAGCGCTGGCGGACAAGAAGCTTTCTTT. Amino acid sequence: CSAGGQEAFF.

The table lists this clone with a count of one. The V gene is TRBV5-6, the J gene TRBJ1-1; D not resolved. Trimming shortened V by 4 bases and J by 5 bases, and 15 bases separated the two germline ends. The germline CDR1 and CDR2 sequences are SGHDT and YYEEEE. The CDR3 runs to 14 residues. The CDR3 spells CASSLDSWRTEAFF. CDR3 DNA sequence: TGTGCCAGCAGCCTAGACTCGTGGCGGACTGAAGCTTTCTTT.

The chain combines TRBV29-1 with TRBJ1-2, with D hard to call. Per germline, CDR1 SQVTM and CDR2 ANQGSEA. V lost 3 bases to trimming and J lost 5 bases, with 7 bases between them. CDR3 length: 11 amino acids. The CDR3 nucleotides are TGCAGCGTTGAGGTCGGTTATGGCTACACCTTC. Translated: CSVEVGYGYTF.

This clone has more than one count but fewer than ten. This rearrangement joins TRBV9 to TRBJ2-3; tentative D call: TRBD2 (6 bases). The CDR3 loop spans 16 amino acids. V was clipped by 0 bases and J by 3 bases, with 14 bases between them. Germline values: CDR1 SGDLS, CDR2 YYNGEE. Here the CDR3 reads CASSVAAGGPTDTQYF. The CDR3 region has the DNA TGTGCCAGCAGCGTAGCCGCCGGGGGTCCAACAGATACGCAGTATTTT.

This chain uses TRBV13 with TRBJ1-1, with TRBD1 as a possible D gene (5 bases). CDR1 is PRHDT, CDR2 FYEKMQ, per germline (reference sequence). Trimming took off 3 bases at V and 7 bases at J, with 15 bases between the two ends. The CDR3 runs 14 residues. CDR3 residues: CASSFLQGRGEAFF. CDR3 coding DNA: TGTGCCAGCAGCTTTCTGCAGGGAAGAGGTGAAGCTTTCTTT.

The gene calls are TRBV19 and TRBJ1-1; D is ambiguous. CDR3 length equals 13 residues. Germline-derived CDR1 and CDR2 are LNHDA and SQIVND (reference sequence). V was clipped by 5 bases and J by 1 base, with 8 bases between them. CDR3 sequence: CASSPDWNTEAFF. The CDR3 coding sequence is TGTGCCAGTAGTCCGGACTGGAACACTGAAGCTTTCTTT.

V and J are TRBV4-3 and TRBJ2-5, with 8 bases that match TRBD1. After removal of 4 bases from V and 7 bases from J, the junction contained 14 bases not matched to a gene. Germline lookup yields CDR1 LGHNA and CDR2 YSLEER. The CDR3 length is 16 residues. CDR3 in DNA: TGCGCCAGCAGCCGAGACGGACAGGGCGGTGGCTGGACCCAGTACTTC. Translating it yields CASSRDGQGGGWTQYF.

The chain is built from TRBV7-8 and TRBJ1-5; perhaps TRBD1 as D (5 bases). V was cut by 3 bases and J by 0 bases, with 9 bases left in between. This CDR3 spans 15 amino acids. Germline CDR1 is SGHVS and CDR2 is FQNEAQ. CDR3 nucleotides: TGTGCCAGCAGCTTCTCAGGGAATAGCAATCAGCCCCAGCATTTT. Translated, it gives CASSFSGNSNQPQHF.